This T cell receptor (beta chain) was captured in a study of PD-L1 blockade in urothelial cancer (dated by TCRdb to 2017 to 2019). About the study as a whole: Therapy was started in about 2014 for all patients, and atezolizumab 1,200 mg was administered intravenously every 3 weeks. About 85% of the roughly 29 patients were identified as males with urothelial cancer of bladder origin, and a prior smoking history was reported by 18 of 29 patients. An ECOG performance status of 0 or 1 was recorded for the patients, and 0 to 3 prior chemotherapy regimens had been received by the patients. Blood samples were analyzed at two time points: 3 weeks after treatment start (second dose) and 6 weeks after treatment start. Blood samples gave median yields of about 140,000 T cells and 65,000 to 85,000 unique TCRs, along with a median clonality of 0.080. The study was an exploratory multi-omic analysis of somatic, immune and clinical correlates of response to PD-L1 blockade with atezolizumab in urothelial cancer. TCR sequencing covered pretreatment tumor samples and matched, serially collected peripheral blood taken before and after atezolizumab treatment. Progression-free survival longer than 6 months counted as durable clinical benefit, and TCR features were additionally tested against both progression-free and overall survival. In the same patients, whole exome sequencing and RNA sequencing of pretreatment tumors were performed in addition to TCR sequencing. Durable clinical benefit was achieved by nine patients and was not achieved by 20 patients. Pretreatment blood TCR-seq was available for about 27 patients, at least one posttreatment blood collection was obtained for about 25 patients, and tumor TCR-seq was available for about 25 patients.

In the case of this clone: Its specific antigen is unknown. No base quality values were provided; no much bigger clone lies one nucleotide off.

Synthetic TCR analog templates were spiked into each PCR so that absolute template abundance could be estimated from read counts. The immunoSEQ assay used bias-controlled V and J gene primers to amplify TCRbeta CDR3 regions from genomic DNA. Sequencing of rearranged TCRbeta segments was done at approximately 20X coverage. In the original analysis: Sequencing errors were corrected by clustering, and CDR3s were annotated against IMGT so that V, D and J genes could be assigned. Out-of-frame and stop-codon sequences were excluded, and only productive TCRbeta rearrangements were used in downstream analyses. Clonality was computed as one minus Shannon entropy normalized by the log of the number of unique productive sequences. Fisher's exact test with Benjamini-Hochberg correction, at a threshold of adjusted p below 0.01, was used to find clones that differed between time points or between blood and tumor. TCRdb re-hosts the immuneACCESS table, in-frame sequences only. Its copies lack some clones; in the studies checked, an unresolved V gene accounts for under half of them, and the cause for the rest is not known. The D gene and trimming were derived from the DNA, and the V and J assignments and clone size from that table. The sample records more than 75,000 clones, approximately 90% of which are singletons. The ten largest clones add up to roughly a tenth of the sample.

A cohort of approximately 31 patients with locally advanced or metastatic urothelial carcinoma, treated at Memorial Sloan Kettering on a trial protocol, was included. Peripheral blood mononuclear cells were collected pretreatment and during treatment, with between 1 and 8 total time points per patient. The Qiagen DNeasy Blood extraction kit was used to purify genomic DNA from total PBMCs and tumor samples. PBMCs were collected pretreatment and during treatment, and were isolated and stored as previously described. Study-wide conclusions, independent of this receptor: A pretreatment peripheral blood TCR clonality below the median was linked to improved progression-free and overall survival. Patients with durable benefit showed greater expansion of tumor-associated TCR clones in peripheral blood 3 weeks after starting treatment (n of about 20, p = 0.022). Because of the small sample size (n ≈ 31) and the many exploratory analyses performed, the results are intended to be regarded as hypothesis-generating.

The trim is 3 bases for V and 0 bases for J, with a gap of 10 bases between the germline ends. Measured from the cysteine to the phenylalanine, the CDR3 is 15 residues long. The CDR3 DNA has 45 bases and is translated from base 1. CDR1 SGHNT and CDR2 YENEEA are derived from the germline V gene. Here the chain combines TRBV11-3 and TRBJ2-3; TRBD1 is perhaps the D gene, given 5 matching bases. This specimen consisted of PBMCs, obtained around atezolizumab (anti-PD-L1) treatment. This clonotype was sampled from a man aged 60-69 years with urothelial cancer. The DNA sequence follows: TGTGCCAGCAGCTTTGGCAGGGCGAGCACAGATACGCAGTATTTT. Its product reads: CASSFGRASTDTQYF.